This T cell receptor beta chain emerged from a study of blood T cell repertoires in COVID-19. The repertoire was sequenced with immunoSEQ multiplex PCR; TCRdb's copy has only in-frame clones and lacks some. The table includes 150,000 to 200,000 clones, roughly 80% detected once. Germline V gene sequence: CDR1 SGDLS, CDR2 YYNGEE. V was trimmed by 0 bases and J by 1 base, leaving 10 bases between them. The CDR3 totals 15 residues. The chain recombines TRBV9 with TRBJ1-2, with a possible D match to TRBD1 (6 bases). The material sequenced was peripheral blood. The source is a woman aged 80 or over with COVID-19, enrolled during active disease. CDR3 in DNA: TGTGCCAGCAGCGTAGGGTCAGGGGATAACTATGGCTACACCTTC. Its protein product is CASSVGSGDNYGYTF.